This TCR beta chain is drawn from a study of cytomegalovirus exposure and HLA in healthy donors. Germline values: CDR1 MNHEY, CDR2 SVGAGI. CDR3 length: 13 amino acids. Use of 60 Vbeta and 13 Jbeta primers characterized the PCR. TCRdb keeps only in-frame clones here, not all; method: immunoSEQ multiplex PCR. The sample has about 190,000 clones, approximately 75% seen once. Turning to this clone: A junction boundary mismatches the germline segment, possibly from a read error. In the same sample, other DNA sequences code for this CDR3.

The chain links TRBV6-5 to TRBJ2-5; D may be TRBD2 (7 bases). Source material: PBMCs. This receptor was taken from a man aged 25-40 years in good health and CMV-seropositive. This chain's CDR3 is CASIPGGSETQYF. In DNA form, the CDR3 reads TGTGCCAGCATTCCGGGGGGCTCGGAGACCCAATACTTC.